The sample holds a few counts of the clone carrying this TCR beta chain. TCRdb analysed the 5' RACE reads with MiXCR anew, one entry per CDR3 protein. This table holds 260,000 or so distinct CDR3 sequences, 6% to 8.5% found once. These data originate in a study of identical twins. The data also belong to a second study, concerning yellow fever vaccine responses in identical twins.

This sequence originates from a young woman in good health. Sequencing was done on a sample of CD8+ T cells sorted from blood.

The CDR3 nucleotides are TGTGCCAGCAGTGATTCCGAGGAACTCTTGAACACTGAAGCTTTCTTT. It codes for CASSDSEELLNTEAFF. The chain is built from TRBV25-1 and TRBJ1-1; D is ambiguous. CDR1 and CDR2 (germline): MGHDK, SYGVNS. The length of the CDR3 is 16 residues. Trimming stripped 3 bases from V and 0 bases from J, with 14 bases between.